A single sample gave rise to the 11 T cell receptor beta chains below, sequenced in a study of blood T cells in healthy people across ages. Next came a second PCR, run for about 6 to 12 cycles, which used a sample-barcoded 5' primer along with a J-beta primer mix. MiXCR was run by TCRdb on the 5' RACE reads, yielding one entry per CDR3 protein. The sample shows 850,000 to 1,000,000 distinct CDR3 sequences, roughly 47% of them seen only once. Sequencing input: blood. These receptors came from a woman aged 60-75 years in good health.

This clonotype was counted only a few times. Here the CDR3 reads CATSDKRDNTYEQYF. CDR3 DNA sequence: TGTGCCACCAGTGATAAACGGGACAACACCTACGAGCAGTACTTC. The rearrangement links TRBV24-1 to TRBJ2-7; perhaps TRBD1 as D (6 bases). Trimming stripped 3 bases from V and 2 bases from J, with 13 bases between. CDR1 and CDR2 from the germline V gene are KGHDR and SFDVKD. CDR3 length: 15 amino acids.

The V gene is TRBV7-2, the J gene TRBJ2-2, with a weak D call TRBD1 (5 bases). The CDR3 is made up of 14 amino acids. V dropped 6 bases and J dropped 3 bases, with 11 bases sitting between them. Germline CDR1 and CDR2: SGHTA and FQGNSA. The CDR3 DNA reads TGTGCCAGCAGACTCCAGGGATACACCGGGGAGCTGTTTTTT. It is translated as CASRLQGYTGELFF.

The gene calls are TRBV6-2 or TRBV6-3 and TRBJ2-1; 7 bases match TRBD2. The CDR3 extends over 18 amino acids. Trimming cost V 4 bases and J 6 bases; bases outside gene matches: 18. The germline gives CDR1 MNHEY, CDR2 SVGEGT. The CDR3 is CASSSTPIKGGPSNEQFF. The CDR3 DNA reads as TGTGCCAGCAGTTCTACGCCTATTAAGGGAGGGCCCTCCAATGAGCAGTTCTTC.

This clonotype was picked up a small number of times. The chain uses TRBV20-1 and TRBJ2-7; D possibly corresponds to TRBD1 (6 bases). Germline-derived CDR1 and CDR2 are DFQATT and SNEGSKA (reference sequence). CDR3 size: 13 residues. V was trimmed by 6 bases and J by 0 bases, leaving 12 bases between them. CDR3 protein: CSATTGFSYEQYF. Here the CDR3 DNA reads TGCAGTGCGACGACAGGTTTCTCCTACGAGCAGTACTTC.

The chain links TRBV6-5 to TRBJ2-7; D is uncertain. This CDR3 spans 16 amino acids. V lost 0 bases to trimming and J lost 4 bases, with 16 bases between them. In germline, CDR1 is MNHEY, CDR2 SVGAGI. The CDR3 is CASSYSTGEETYEQYF. CDR3 bases: TGTGCCAGCAGTTACTCGACCGGAGAAGAGACTTACGAGCAGTACTTC.

The chain links TRBV24-1 to TRBJ2-5; no definite D call. CDR1 is KGHDR and CDR2 is SFDVKD in the germline V gene. CDR3 size: 15 residues. V was clipped by 7 bases and J by 1 base, with 15 bases between them. The CDR3: CATSDAKRGQETQYF. CDR3 nucleotides: TGTGCCACCAGCGACGCTAAGAGAGGCCAAGAGACCCAGTACTTC.

The chain uses TRBV7-6 and TRBJ2-3; the D gene is possibly TRBD1 (6 bases). This CDR3 spans 15 amino acids. V gave up 0 bases and J gave up 2 bases, with 9 bases separating them. Per the germline V gene, CDR1 is SGHVS and CDR2 is FNYEAQ. The CDR3 spells CASSLAGAFTDTQYF. In DNA, the CDR3 is TGTGCCAGCAGCTTAGCGGGGGCCTTCACAGATACGCAGTATTTT.

The chain couples TRBV5-1 to TRBJ2-6, with 7 bases aligning to TRBD1. Germline V gene lookup returns CDR1 SGHRS and CDR2 YFSETQ. The length of the CDR3 is 18 residues. With V trimmed by 1 base and J by 0 bases, 7 bases remained unmatched. This chain's CDR3 is CASSLRATGFSGANVLTF. CDR3 DNA: TGCGCCAGCAGCTTGAGAGCGACAGGGTTCTCTGGGGCCAACGTCCTGACTTTC.

This CDR3 is CASSPPTLTARNTEAFF. CDR3 nucleotides: TGTGCCAGCAGCCCACCGACCCTGACAGCTAGGAACACTGAAGCTTTCTTT. The chain employs TRBV5-5 and TRBJ1-1; D perhaps matches TRBD1 (5 bases). In germline, CDR1 is SGHKS, CDR2 YYEKEE (reference sequence). Trimming stripped 4 bases from V and 1 base from J, with 20 bases between. This CDR3 is built from 17 residues.

This chain connects TRBV28 to TRBJ2-5; a possible D gene is TRBD2 (5 bases). The CDR3 sequence is 15 residues long. Germline CDR1 is MDHEN and CDR2 is SYDVKM. V lost 3 bases, J lost 3 bases, and 14 bases lay in between. CDR3 sequence reads: CASSFRWEMKETQYF. The CDR3 DNA reads TGTGCCAGCAGTTTTCGGTGGGAGATGAAAGAGACCCAGTACTTC.

This chain connects TRBV4-2 to TRBJ2-4; D unclear. Germline CDR1 is LGHNA and CDR2 is YNFKEQ. The length of the CDR3 is 15 residues. The V end was cut by 0 bases, the J end by 6 bases, with 12 bases between. CDR3 coding DNA: TGTGCCAGCAGCCAAGATGAACTAACGGGAAACATTCAGTACTTC. As protein: CASSQDELTGNIQYF.